What follows describes a single T cell receptor beta chain. Germline V gene lookup returns CDR1 MNHEY and CDR2 SVGAGI. The CDR3 length is 15 residues. The V and J ends lost 7 bases and 3 bases respectively, with 17 bases between them. All enrollees were about 18 to 89 years old and from some 24 US areas. These data come from a study of blood T cell repertoires in COVID-19. Overall study context: Researchers got acute and convalescent COVID-19 samples from the United States, Italy and Spain. PBMCs, B-cell-depleted T cells, or T cells were the source of the cDNA or gDNA that made up the material.

Study processing details: Reference gene primers were amplified, and this amplification served to estimate nucleated cell counts. Method: immunoSEQ multiplex PCR; TCRdb's copy keeps in-frame clones and lacks some. D and trimming were read from the DNA, whereas the V and J calls and clone size are those reported in that table. The table shows some 250,000 clones, with roughly 90% occurring only once. This TCR was recovered from a woman in her thirties with acute COVID-19. The sequencing input was PBMCs or T cells enriched from blood (not recorded which). This chain uses TRBV6-5 with TRBJ2-3; possibly TRBD1 for D (6 bases). The CDR3 region is CASIWSVQGTDTQYF. CDR3 bases: TGTGCCAGCATTTGGTCGGTACAGGGAACAGATACGCAGTATTTT.